The 19 T cell receptor beta chains given below trace back to one sample, sequenced in a study of blood T cell repertoires in COVID-19. Only in-frame clones appear in the TCRdb table, and some are missing; sequencing was by immunoSEQ multiplex PCR. The sample lists under 85,000 clones; roughly 90% were seen once. Material: peripheral blood. The receptors originated from a man aged 65-85 years with active or convalescent COVID-19.

This rearrangement joins TRBV15 to TRBJ1-5, with a tentative D call TRBD1 (5 bases). This CDR3 is 15 amino acids long. CDR1 and CDR2 (germline): LNHNV, YYDKDF (reference sequence). V was cut by 0 bases and J by 6 bases, with 12 bases left in between. The CDR3 region is CATSRDTAGGQPQHF. The CDR3 DNA is TGTGCCACCAGCAGAGATACAGCGGGGGGTCAGCCCCAGCATTTT.

This chain connects TRBV7-9 to TRBJ1-1, with no clear D. Trimming pared 1 base from V and 5 bases from J, leaving 14 bases between. Germline assignment: CDR1 SEHNR and CDR2 FQNEAQ (reference sequence). The CDR3 runs 15 residues. The CDR3 coding sequence is TGTGCCAGCAGCTTAGATAGCGATGCAAGTACTGAAGCTTTCTTT. Encoded protein: CASSLDSDASTEAFF.

J is TRBJ1-2 and V is TRBV6-1; D gene uncertain. From germline, CDR1 is MNHNS and CDR2 SASEGT. This CDR3 contains 13 residues. V was trimmed by 3 bases and J by 8 bases, leaving 13 bases between them. The CDR3: CASSEPGYGGYTF. CDR3 nucleotides: TGTGCCAGCAGTGAGCCGGGATATGGAGGCTACACCTTC.

The chain is built from TRBV28 and TRBJ2-5, with D possibly TRBD2 on 5 matching bases. Germline CDR1 MDHEN, CDR2 SYDVKM. This CDR3 has 14 residues. V dropped 2 bases and J dropped 1 base, with 8 bases sitting between them. CDR3 residues: CASSLEGPQETQYF. For the CDR3, the DNA is TGTGCCAGCAGTTTAGAGGGTCCCCAAGAGACCCAGTACTTC.

J is TRBJ2-7 and V is TRBV12-3 or TRBV12-4; 7 positions match TRBD1. The V and J ends lost 5 bases and 1 base, in that order; junction bases with no gene match: 2. CDR3 length: 13 amino acids. For the CDR3, the DNA is TGTGCCAGCAGTCCGGGACAGTCCTACGAGCAGTACTTC. Protein sequence: CASSPGQSYEQYF.

The rearrangement links TRBV30 to TRBJ1-2, with TRBD1 matching over 7 bases. Trimming cost V 8 bases and J 2 bases; bases outside gene matches: 5. Germline CDR1 GTSNPN, CDR2 SVGIG (reference sequence). The CDR3 consists of 12 residues. The CDR3 sequence is CAARDSNYGYTF. The CDR3 region has the DNA TGTGCCGCCCGGGACAGCAACTATGGCTACACCTTC.

V usage is TRBV4-1 and J usage is TRBJ1-1; TRBD1 matches 8 bases. Germline lookup yields CDR1 MGHRA and CDR2 YSYEKL. The CDR3 totals 15 residues. Trimming cost V 2 bases and J 3 bases; bases outside gene matches: 5. CDR3 in amino acids: CASSQPDRGYTEAFF. The CDR3 bases are TGCGCCAGCAGCCAACCCGACAGGGGATACACTGAAGCTTTCTTT.

This clone has only a few counts. The rearrangement joins TRBV7-9 to TRBJ1-1; no clear D. Germline loops: CDR1 SEHNR, CDR2 FQNEAQ (reference sequence). The CDR3 loop spans 12 amino acids. V shed 8 bases and J shed 5 bases, with 12 bases lying between them. The CDR3 bases are TGTGCCAGCTCGGGGAGTTGGACTGAAGCTTTCTTT. Its protein is CASSGSWTEAFF.

The V and J genes are TRBV2 and TRBJ1-1, with D unresolved. Between the trimmed V and J ends, which lost 6 bases and 6 bases, there was a span of 20 bases. Germline CDR1 is SNHLY and CDR2 is FYNNEI. This CDR3 has 15 residues. As DNA, the CDR3 is TGTGCCAGCAGCCGATCCGCTAGGAAGCCGGCTGAAGCTTTCTTT. This sequence encodes CASSRSARKPAEAFF.

The table lists this clone with a few counts. CDR3 loop: CASSHRELMLNQPQHF. DNA for the CDR3: TGTGCCAGTAGTCACAGGGAACTAATGCTCAATCAGCCCCAGCATTTT. The chain joins TRBV19 to TRBJ1-5; D possibly corresponds to TRBD1 (6 bases). The CDR3 consists of 16 residues. In germline, CDR1 is LNHDA, CDR2 SQIVND (reference sequence). Trimming left V 5 bases short and J 3 bases short, with 17 bases between. Complete variable domain (other parts from reference TRBV19 and TRBJ1-5): DGGITQSPKYLFRKEGQNVTLSCEQNLNHDAMYWYRQDPGQGLRLIYYSQIVNDFQKGDIAEGYSVSREKKESFPLTVTSAQKNPTAFYLCASSHRELMLNQPQHFGDGTRLSIL.

The CDR3 coding sequence is TGCGCCAGCAGCCAAGAAGTCGCCGCTCTTAGCTCCTACAATGAGCAGTTCTTC. It specifies CASSQEVAALSSYNEQFF. The V and J genes are TRBV4-3 and TRBJ2-1; D not resolved. CDR3 size: 18 residues. With 0 bases removed from V and 0 bases from J, the gap between germline ends came to 15 bases. CDR1 is LGHNA and CDR2 is YSLEER in the germline V gene.

The chain links TRBV3-1 (or the pseudogene TRBV3-2) to TRBJ1-1; TRBD1 matches 7 bases. The trim removed 0 bases at V and 11 bases at J, leaving 9 bases unmatched. CDR1 LGHDT and CDR2 YNNKEL come from the germline V gene (reference sequence). The CDR3 runs 14 residues. CDR3 loop: CASSQDGDSSVAFF. CDR3 bases: TGTGCCAGCAGCCAAGATGGGGACAGCAGCGTGGCTTTCTTT.

The chain couples TRBV5-4 to TRBJ2-1, with TRBD2 identical over 9 bases. The CDR3 totals 18 residues. The trim removed 1 base at V and 4 bases at J, leaving 12 bases unmatched. Germline CDR1 and CDR2: SGHNT and YYREEE (reference sequence). CDR3 sequence: CASSLPAFGLASYNEQFF. CDR3 bases: TGTGCCAGCAGCTTGCCGGCGTTCGGACTAGCGTCATACAATGAGCAGTTCTTC. Drawing the rest from reference TRBV5-4 and TRBJ2-1, the complete variable domain is ETGVTQSPTHLIKTRGQQVTLRCSSQSGHNTVSWYQQALGQGPQFIFQYYREEENGRGNFPPRFSGLQFPNYSSELNVNALELDDSALYLCASSLPAFGLASYNEQFFGPGTRLTVL.

J is TRBJ1-1 and V is TRBV30; a possible D gene is TRBD1 (5 bases). Deletions cut 4 bases from V and 1 base from J, with 10 bases between. Germline CDR1 is GTSNPN and CDR2 is SVGIG (reference sequence). The CDR3 has 13 residues. The CDR3: CAWIVQGNTEAFF. The CDR3 nucleotides are TGTGCCTGGATTGTCCAGGGGAACACTGAAGCTTTCTTT.

This chain connects TRBV10-3 to TRBJ2-1; 7 bases are a match to TRBD1. Trimming took 10 bases from V and 5 from J; bases not matched to a gene: 17. The CDR3 has 16 residues. CDR1 ENHRY and CDR2 SYGVKD come from the germline V gene. This CDR3 is CATSGRDRKQNNEQFF. As DNA, the CDR3 is TGTGCCACCTCGGGCCGGGACAGAAAACAGAACAATGAGCAGTTCTTC.

The CDR3 DNA is TGTGCCAGCAGCTTCCTCGACAGGGCCAGGCCTGGCTACACCTTC. Its protein product is CASSFLDRARPGYTF. This sequence joins TRBV5-4 and TRBJ1-2; 7 bases agree with TRBD1. V dropped 2 bases and J dropped 7; count of bases not matched to a gene: 11. The CDR3 extends over 15 amino acids. The germline V gene has CDR1 SGHNT and CDR2 YYREEE (reference sequence).

This clone was found a few times. CDR3 in amino acids: CAWDRDRAYSPLHF. DNA of the CDR3: TGTGCCTGGGACCGGGACAGGGCATATTCACCCCTCCACTTT. The chain uses TRBV30 and TRBJ1-6; 9 bases are a match to TRBD1. The CDR3 totals 14 residues. The V segment lost 5 bases and the J segment 8 bases; nucleotides outside the gene matches: 7. Germline V CDR1 and CDR2: GTSNPN, SVGIG (reference sequence).

This clone was counted between two and nine times. The V and J genes are TRBV10-3 and TRBJ1-2; 9 nucleotides match TRBD1. J lost 8 bases, V lost 5 bases, and 9 bases had no gene match. CDR3 length: 14 amino acids. The V gene's germline CDR1 is ENHRY and CDR2 SYGVKD. The CDR3 DNA follows: TGTGCCATCAGTTTTTCCGGGACAGGGCTCGGCTACACCTTC. Translated, it gives CAISFSGTGLGYTF.

The chain couples TRBV10-3 to TRBJ2-1, with 9 bases fitting TRBD2. V trimming: 4 bases; J trimming: 10 bases; junction bases outside the gene matches: 2. This CDR3 region has 12 residues. Germline V CDR1 and CDR2: ENHRY, SYGVKD. The CDR3 loop reads CAISGREGEQFF. In DNA, the CDR3 is TGTGCCATCAGTGGGCGGGAGGGGGAGCAGTTCTTC.